This TCR beta chain is from a study of Graves' ophthalmopathy and Graves' hyperthyroidism. The V and J ends lost 5 bases and 7 bases respectively, with 14 bases between them. CDR3 length equals 13 residues. Germline CDR1 is WNHNN and CDR2 is SYGVQD (reference sequence). For repertoire sequencing, the TCR beta CDR3 regions were amplified from RNA transcripts. Following a first-round RT-PCR that used HTBI primers, a second-round multiplex PCR was carried out. TCRdb analysed the multiplex PCR reads with MiXCR anew, one entry per CDR3 protein. The data contain about 180,000 distinct CDR3 sequences, more than 30% of them singletons. This clonotype showed up many times. An approximately 10 ml volume of fresh peripheral blood provided the PBMCs.

This clonotype was obtained from a woman in her forties with Graves' ophthalmopathy. The sample consisted of peripheral blood. The V and J genes are TRBV10-1 and TRBJ2-5; D unclear. The chain's CDR3 is CASSQSLPGTQYF. In DNA form, the CDR3 reads TGCGCCAGCAGTCAGAGCCTCCCGGGGACCCAGTACTTC.